A few counts support the clone carrying this T cell receptor (beta chain). This sample is drawn from a study of T-cell reconstitution after alpha-beta-depleted transplantation in children. Preparation of the TCRbeta library involved a method that used unique molecular identifiers. TCRdb re-analysed the PCR reads in MiXCR, keeping a single row per CDR3 protein. The profile covers 380,000 or so distinct CDR3 sequences, with approximately 12% appearing a single time and 3.5% to 4.5% taken by the ten largest. The germline gives CDR1 LGHDT, CDR2 YNNKEL (reference sequence). V was shortened by 1 base and J by 0 bases, with 4 bases between the two germline ends. The CDR3 covers 14 residues.

The receptor comes from a human donor who donated a stem cell graft to a child with Fanconi anemia. The genes are TRBV3-1 and TRBJ1-3; D is undetermined. The sequencing here drew on PBMCs, taken from the stem cell graft. CDR3 in DNA: TGTGCCAGCAGCCAAGGGCTCTCTGGAAACACCATATATTTT. Encoded protein: CASSQGLSGNTIYF.